This T cell receptor beta chain was sequenced for a study of blood T cells in healthy people across ages. The overall study: The capture of about one barcoded beta molecule per two T cells was achieved by template switching. General study findings and limits: Across the age range, TCR beta diversity per million T cells fell in a roughly linear way.

Turning to this clonotype: Its target is not known. A read error may produce the germline difference seen at one junction end.

A second about 7 to 11 cycle PCR used barcoded and J-beta primers. TCRdb used MiXCR to reprocess the 5' RACE reads, holding one entry per CDR3 protein. The repertoire holds hundreds of thousands of distinct CDR3 sequences, with about 30% as singletons. The length of the CDR3 is 13 residues. CDR1 is MGHDK and CDR2 is SYGVNS in the germline V gene. The authors extracted at least 6 micrograms of total RNA per sample. This TCR was recovered from a woman older than 75 in good health. The sample taken for sequencing was blood. V usage is TRBV25-1 and J usage is TRBJ1-2; unclear D gene. CDR3 in amino acids: CASSKQRAAGYTF. CDR3 DNA: TGCGCCAGCAGTAAACAGAGGGCCGCTGGCTACACCTTC.